This record concerns one T cell receptor beta chain sequence. The antigen is undetermined. The data were obtained in a study of blood T cells in healthy people across ages. Healthy Caucasians from Russia aged roughly 6 to 90 served as donors. Overall study findings and caveats: Diversity estimates drawn from one million T cells were deemed underestimates. It was the long-lived donors that had more naive CD4+ cells and higher diversity than aged donors. Observed TCR beta diversity showed a strong correlation with the percentage of naive T cells as measured by flow cytometry.

There are 17 residues in the CDR3. Trimming pared 2 bases from V and 0 bases from J, leaving 14 bases between. The germline V gene encodes CDR1 MNHNS and CDR2 SASEGT. Next came a second PCR, run for about 7 to 12 cycles, which used a sample-barcoded 5' primer along with a J-beta primer mix. TCRdb re-analysed the 5' RACE reads in MiXCR, keeping a single row per CDR3 protein. The table shows 700,000 to 950,000 distinct CDR3 sequences, with nearly 60% occurring only once. This chain joins TRBV6-1 and TRBJ2-1, with D possibly TRBD1 on 5 matching bases. Sequenced sample: blood. This sequence was found in a man aged 25 to 40 in good health. The chain's CDR3 is CASSEWDSQGSYNEQFF. CDR3 DNA: TGTGCCAGCAGTGAATGGGATTCTCAGGGCTCCTACAATGAGCAGTTCTTC.